The source of this T cell receptor (beta chain) is a study of T cells in Graves' hyperthyroidism and ophthalmopathy. The TCR beta CDR3 regions underwent amplification using RNA transcripts as the source. The TCR CDR3 first-round RT-PCR relied on the HTBI primer set. TCRdb used MiXCR to reprocess the multiplex PCR reads, holding one entry per CDR3 protein. Among about 300,000 distinct CDR3 sequences listed, approximately 19% were seen once. In its sample, this clonotype is medium-sized. Germline V lookup: CDR1 SGHRS, CDR2 YFSETQ. The CDR3 runs 14 residues. J was trimmed by 5 bases and V by 4 bases; bases with no gene match: 7.

The chain has TRBV5-1 and TRBJ2-7; 9 bases are shared with TRBD1. The material sequenced was blood. This receptor was obtained from a man in his fifties or sixties with Graves' ophthalmopathy. Written as DNA, the CDR3 is TGCGCCAGCAGCCGTACGGGACAGGGAGACGAGCAGTACTTC. Amino acids: CASSRTGQGDEQYF. Drawing the rest from reference TRBV5-1 and TRBJ2-7, the complete variable domain is KAGVTQTPRYLIKTRGQQVTLSCSPISGHRSVSWYQQTPGQGLQFLFEYFSETQRNKGNFPGRFSGRQFSNSRSEMNVSTLELGDSALYLCASSRTGQGDEQYFGPGTRLTVT.